This T cell receptor beta chain is drawn from a study of cytomegalovirus exposure and HLA in healthy donors. Across the whole study: The approximately 110 validation repertoires used a platform that matched the one used for the approximately 700 first-cohort repertoires, as a later analysis reported. Whole-study results and caveats: A list of 150 or so TCR beta chains associated with cytomegalovirus was given. For most TCR sequences rarity was the rule, although some public TCRs occurred in many donors.

This CDR3 spans 12 amino acids. The germline CDR1 and CDR2 sequences are MNHEY and SVGAGI. The V and J ends lost 6 bases and 1 base respectively, with 6 bases between them. Data came from immunoSEQ multiplex PCR; TCRdb stores just in-frame clones and leaves some out. This table holds around 240,000 clones, around 90% found once. Only one count was recorded for this clone. What it recognizes is unknown. The chain employs TRBV6-5 and TRBJ1-1; D unclear. The sample taken for sequencing was PBMCs. This TCR was sampled from a woman younger than 30 in good health and CMV-seronegative. CDR3: CASSAENTEAFF. The CDR3 DNA follows: TGTGCCAGCAGCGCAGAGAACACTGAAGCTTTCTTT.